This T cell receptor (beta chain) was recorded in a study of radiotherapy plus CTLA-4 blockade in lung cancer. Study background: With approximately 30% of patients having disease control, objective responses were seen in 15% to 20%. The study, taken as a whole, reports: Subsequent to radiotherapy plus ipilimumab, tumor-derived TCR clones underwent expansion in blood. Early blood T cell clone dynamics, with interferon-beta, were reported to best predict response.

Sequencing used immunoSEQ multiplex PCR; TCRdb keeps in-frame clones, though not all of them. In the table there are roughly 100,000 clones, about 85% of which are singletons. Patients with chemo-refractory metastatic non-small-cell lung cancer received focal radiation plus CTLA-4 blockade with ipilimumab. Notes on this clone: The antigen is unknown.

The V gene's germline CDR1 is SGHDN and CDR2 FVKESK. The V segment lost 1 base and the J segment 10 bases; nucleotides outside the gene matches: 4. The CDR3 sequence is 15 residues long. The chain links TRBV14 to TRBJ1-6; 10 bases align to TRBD1. Material: peripheral blood, obtained from a patient treated with radiotherapy plus ipilimumab. The TCR sequence derives from a human donor with non-small cell lung cancer that progressed on radiotherapy plus ipilimumab. Some clones in this sample may be carry-over from other donors' samples. DNA for the CDR3: TGTGCCAGCAGCCAAGCGACAGGGGGCCGGTCACCCCTCCACTTT. This codes for CASSQATGGRSPLHF. Full variable domain (rest looked up from reference TRBV14 and TRBJ1-6): EAGVTQFPSHSVIEKGQTVTLRCDPISGHDNLYWYRRVMGKEIKFLLHFVKESKQDESGMPNNRFLAERTGGTYSTLKVQPAELEDSGVYFCASSQATGGRSPLHFGNGTRLTVT.